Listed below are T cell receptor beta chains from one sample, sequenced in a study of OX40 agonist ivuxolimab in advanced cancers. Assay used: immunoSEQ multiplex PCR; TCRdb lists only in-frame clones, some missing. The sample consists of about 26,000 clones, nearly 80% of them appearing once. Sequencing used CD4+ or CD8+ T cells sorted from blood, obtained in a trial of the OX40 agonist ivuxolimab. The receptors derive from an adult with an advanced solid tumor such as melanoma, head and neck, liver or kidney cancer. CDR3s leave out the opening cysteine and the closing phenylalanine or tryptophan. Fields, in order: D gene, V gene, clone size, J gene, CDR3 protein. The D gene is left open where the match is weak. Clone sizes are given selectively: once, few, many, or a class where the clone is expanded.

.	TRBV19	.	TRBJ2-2	ASSIVGDTGFSDTGELF
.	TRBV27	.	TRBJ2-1	ASSSQGWSYNEQF
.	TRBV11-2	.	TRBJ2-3	ASFDGTDTQY
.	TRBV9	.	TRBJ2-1	ASSVVLGYNEQF
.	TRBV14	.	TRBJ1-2	ASSQSQSYGYT
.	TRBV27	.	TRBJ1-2	ASSRTGLDGYT
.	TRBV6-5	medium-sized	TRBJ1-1	ASSYAAGYTEAF
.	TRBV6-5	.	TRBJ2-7	ASSGQSYEQY
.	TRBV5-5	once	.	ASSSFYEQY
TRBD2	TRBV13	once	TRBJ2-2	ASSLELAGGSGELF
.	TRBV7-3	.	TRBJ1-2	ASSSVGGADGYT
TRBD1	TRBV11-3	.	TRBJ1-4	ASSPQTGGANEKLF
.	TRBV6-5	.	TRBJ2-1	ASKDGSYSYNEQF
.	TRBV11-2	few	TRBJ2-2	ASSLDLRPGAGELF
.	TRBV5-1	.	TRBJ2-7	ASSPDAPYEQY
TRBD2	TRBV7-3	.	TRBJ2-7	ASSLNPFLREADEQY
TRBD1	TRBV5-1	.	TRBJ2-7	ASSLSAGGTYEQY
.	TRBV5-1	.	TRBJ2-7	ASRGLTIYEQY
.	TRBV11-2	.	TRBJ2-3	ASSLVSGDTQY
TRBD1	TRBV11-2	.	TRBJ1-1	ASSLGQGAEAF
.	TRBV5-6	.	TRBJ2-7	ASCPSASYEQY
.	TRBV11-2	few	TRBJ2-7	ASSLSLTYEQY
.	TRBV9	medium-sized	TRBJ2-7	ASSTADGEIYEQY
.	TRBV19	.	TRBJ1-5	ASSIYPNQPQH
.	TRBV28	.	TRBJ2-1	ASSLRDSYNEQF
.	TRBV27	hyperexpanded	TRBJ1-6	ASSLGPAHNSPLH
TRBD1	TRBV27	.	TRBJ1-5	ASSGGGTYQPQH
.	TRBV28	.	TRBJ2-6	ASSLEGVPTSGANVLT
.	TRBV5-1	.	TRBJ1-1	ASSLVGATEAF
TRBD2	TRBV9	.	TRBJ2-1	ASSGGLAEGRNEQF
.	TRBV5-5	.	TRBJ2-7	ASSLDTYYEQY
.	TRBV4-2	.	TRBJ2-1	ASSQDPGGIYNEQF
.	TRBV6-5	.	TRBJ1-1	ASSYFNSLAEAF
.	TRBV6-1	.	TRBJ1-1	ASSFGEAF
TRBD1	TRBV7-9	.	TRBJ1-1	ASSIQGTEAF
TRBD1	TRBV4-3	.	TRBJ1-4	ASSQETGTNEKLF
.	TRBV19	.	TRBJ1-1	ASSTGALNTEAF
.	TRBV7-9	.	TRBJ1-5	ASSLGPGFNQPQH
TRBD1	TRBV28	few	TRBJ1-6	ASSWDRDNSPLH
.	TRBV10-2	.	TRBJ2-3	ASSERESYTDTQY
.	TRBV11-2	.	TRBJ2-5	ASRETETQY
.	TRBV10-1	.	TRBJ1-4	ASSESMEKLF
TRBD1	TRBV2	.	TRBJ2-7	ASNSGTVANEQY
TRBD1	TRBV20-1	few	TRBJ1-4	SADREQLF
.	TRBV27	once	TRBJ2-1	ASSPDLSSYNEQF
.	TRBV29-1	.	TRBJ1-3	SVVMGASGNTIY
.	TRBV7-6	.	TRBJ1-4	ASSLRTDLEKLF
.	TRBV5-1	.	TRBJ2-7	ASSLVDEQY
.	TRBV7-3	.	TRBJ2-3	ASSLGPGFKEADTQY
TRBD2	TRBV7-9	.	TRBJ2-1	ASSFGTSSGRVGEQF
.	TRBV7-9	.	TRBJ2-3	ASSEQGDTQY
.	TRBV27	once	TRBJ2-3	ASATGIRWTDTQY
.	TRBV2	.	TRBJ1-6	ASSEGTLH
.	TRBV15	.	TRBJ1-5	ATTPARSNQPQH
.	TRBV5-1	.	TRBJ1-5	ASSPGGVNQPQH
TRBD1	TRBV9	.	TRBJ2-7	ASSVGLQGFDEQY